This T cell receptor beta chain is drawn from a study of shared clonotypes between healthy human individuals. Findings of the study overall: Of the naive CD4 clonotypes, around 5% were shared across a few donors.

This clone appeared a single time. Its specificity is not known. CDR3 length equals 12 residues. Germline assignment: CDR1 SGHTS and CDR2 YDEGEE. V shed 0 bases and J shed 9 bases, with 10 bases lying between them. The run depth of the assay was deep. Authors' analysis steps: Junction-only sequences produced by ImmunoSEQ had no quality scores, so filtering differed. Profiled with immunoSEQ multiplex PCR; TCRdb holds only in-frame clones, not every one. V and J calls and clone size follow that table, whereas D and trimming were derived from the DNA. The sample has around 1.4 million clones; approximately 98.5% are singletons.

Sequenced input: naive CD4+ T cells sorted from blood. The subset is: CD45RA+ positively selected. The rearrangement links TRBV5-8 to TRBJ2-7; D may be TRBD1 (5 bases). This clonotype originated in a man aged 30 to 39 in good health. The chain's CDR3 is CASSLEGMRQYF. CDR3 sequence (DNA): TGTGCCAGCAGCTTGGAGGGGATGCGGCAGTACTTC. Based on the CDR3 plus reference TRBV5-8 and TRBJ2-7, the full variable domain is EAGVTQSPTHLIKTRGQQATLRCSPISGHTSVYWYQQALGLGLQFLLWYDEGEERNRGNFPPRFSGRQFPNYSSELNVNALELEDSALYLCASSLEGMRQYFGPGTRLTVT.